This T cell receptor (beta chain) is drawn from a study of OX40 agonist ivuxolimab in advanced cancers. For the study at large: The dose of intravenous ivuxolimab that patients received every 2 weeks ranged from 0.01 to 10 mg/kg.

This clone was counted once. Clones were sequenced by immunoSEQ multiplex PCR, and TCRdb holds only the in-frame ones, with some missing. The table records 45,000 to 50,000 clones, around nine tenths of them present only once. CDR1 is SGHRS, CDR2 YFSETQ, per germline. The V end lost 5 bases, the J end lost 11 bases, and 13 bases lay between the germline ends. The CDR3 has 11 residues. The clonotype originates from an adult with an advanced solid tumor such as melanoma, head and neck, liver or kidney cancer. This chain connects TRBV5-1 to TRBJ2-5, with D tentatively TRBD2 (6 bases). The sample in question was CD4+ or CD8+ T cells sorted from blood, obtained in a trial of the OX40 agonist ivuxolimab. The CDR3 loop is CASSGDLEQYF. Written as DNA, the CDR3 is TGCGCCAGCAGTGGGGACTTGGAGCAGTACTTC.